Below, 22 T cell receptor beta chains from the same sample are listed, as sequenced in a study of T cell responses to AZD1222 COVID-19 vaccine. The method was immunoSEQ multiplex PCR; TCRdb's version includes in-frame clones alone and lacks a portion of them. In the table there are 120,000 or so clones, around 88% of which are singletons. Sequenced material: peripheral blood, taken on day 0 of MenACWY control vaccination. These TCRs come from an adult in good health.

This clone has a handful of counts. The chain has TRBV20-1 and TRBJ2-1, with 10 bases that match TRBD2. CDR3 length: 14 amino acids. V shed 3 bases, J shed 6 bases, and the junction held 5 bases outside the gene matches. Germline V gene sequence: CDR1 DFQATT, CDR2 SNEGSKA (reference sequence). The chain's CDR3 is CSASASGSSNEQFF. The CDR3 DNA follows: TGCAGTGCTAGTGCTAGCGGGAGCAGCAATGAGCAGTTCTTC.

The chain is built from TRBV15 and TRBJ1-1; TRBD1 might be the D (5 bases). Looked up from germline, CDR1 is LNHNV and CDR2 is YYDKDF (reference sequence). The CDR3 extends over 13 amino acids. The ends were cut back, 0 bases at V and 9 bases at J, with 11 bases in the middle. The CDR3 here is CATSRDLRGQAFF. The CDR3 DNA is TGTGCCACCAGCAGAGATCTAAGGGGACAAGCTTTCTTT.

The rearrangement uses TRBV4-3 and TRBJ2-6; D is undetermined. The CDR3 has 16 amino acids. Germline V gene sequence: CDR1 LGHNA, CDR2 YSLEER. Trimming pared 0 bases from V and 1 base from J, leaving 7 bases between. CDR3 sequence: CASSQDHTSGANVLTF. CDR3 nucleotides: TGCGCCAGCAGCCAAGATCATACTTCTGGGGCCAACGTCCTGACTTTC.

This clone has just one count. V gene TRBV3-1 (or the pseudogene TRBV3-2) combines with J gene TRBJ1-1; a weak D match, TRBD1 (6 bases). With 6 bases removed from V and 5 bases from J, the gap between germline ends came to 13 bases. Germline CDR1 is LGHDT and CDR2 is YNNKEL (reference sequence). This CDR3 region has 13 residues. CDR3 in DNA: TGTGCCAGCAGTCGACAGGCGAAGACTGAAGCTTTCTTT. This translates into CASSRQAKTEAFF.

The DNA for the CDR3 is TGTGCCAGCAGCCAAGTTACAAGTCCCGGGACAGGGTTCAACGAGCAGTACTTC. This codes for CASSQVTSPGTGFNEQYF. The chain carries TRBV3-1 (or the pseudogene TRBV3-2) and TRBJ2-7; 9 positions agree with TRBD1. J gave up 5 bases and V 1 base, and 15 bases lay outside the gene matches. The germline gives CDR1 LGHDT, CDR2 YNNKEL (reference sequence). The CDR3 consists of 18 residues.

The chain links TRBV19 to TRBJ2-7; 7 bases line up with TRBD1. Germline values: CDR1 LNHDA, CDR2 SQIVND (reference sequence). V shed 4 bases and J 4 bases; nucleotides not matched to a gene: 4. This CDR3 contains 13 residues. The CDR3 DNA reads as TGTGCCAGTAGTACGGTACAGGGGTACGAGCAGTACTTC. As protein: CASSTVQGYEQYF.

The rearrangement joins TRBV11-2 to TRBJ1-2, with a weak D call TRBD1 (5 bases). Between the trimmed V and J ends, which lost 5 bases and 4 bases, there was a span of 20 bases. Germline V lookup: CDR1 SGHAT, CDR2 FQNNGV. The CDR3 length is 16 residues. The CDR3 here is CASSASLESGGYGYTF. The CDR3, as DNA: TGTGCCAGCAGCGCAAGTTTGGAAAGCGGGGGCTATGGCTACACCTTC.

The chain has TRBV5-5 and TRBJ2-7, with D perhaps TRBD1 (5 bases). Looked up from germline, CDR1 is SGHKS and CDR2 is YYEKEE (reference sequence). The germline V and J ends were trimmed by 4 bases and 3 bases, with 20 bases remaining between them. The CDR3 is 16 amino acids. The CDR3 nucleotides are TGTGCCAGCAGCGGACCAATGGTGCAGGGTCGCTACGAGCAGTACTTC. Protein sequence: CASSGPMVQGRYEQYF.

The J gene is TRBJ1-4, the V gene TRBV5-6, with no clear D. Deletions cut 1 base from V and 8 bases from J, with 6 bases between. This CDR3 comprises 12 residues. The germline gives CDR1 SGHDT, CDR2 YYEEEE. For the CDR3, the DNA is TGTGCCAGCAGCTTGAGGGCGGAAAAACTGTTTTTT. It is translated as CASSLRAEKLFF.

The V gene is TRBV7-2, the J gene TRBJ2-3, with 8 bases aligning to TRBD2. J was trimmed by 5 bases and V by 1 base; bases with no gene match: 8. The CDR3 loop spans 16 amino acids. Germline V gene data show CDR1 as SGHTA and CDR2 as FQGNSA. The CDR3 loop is CASSLGVREGVDTQYF. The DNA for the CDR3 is TGTGCCAGCAGCTTAGGGGTTCGGGAGGGCGTAGATACGCAGTATTTT.

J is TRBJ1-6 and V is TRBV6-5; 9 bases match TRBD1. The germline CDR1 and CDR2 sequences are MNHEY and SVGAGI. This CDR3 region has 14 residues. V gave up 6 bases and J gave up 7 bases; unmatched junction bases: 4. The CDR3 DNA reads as TGTGCCAGCAGCCGGGACAGGGACAATTCACCCCTCCACTTT. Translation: CASSRDRDNSPLHF.

Here the CDR3 reads CASSQESGLRNNEQFF. The DNA for the CDR3 is TGCGCCAGCAGCCAAGAGTCGGGACTGCGAAACAATGAGCAGTTCTTC. The chain carries TRBV4-3 and TRBJ2-1; a weak D match, TRBD2 (6 bases). Germline assignment: CDR1 LGHNA and CDR2 YSLEER. The V and J ends lost 0 bases and 5 bases respectively, with 14 bases between them. This CDR3 is built from 16 residues.

The CDR3 loop is CASSRTSGRGGYETQYF. In DNA form, the CDR3 reads TGTGCCAGTAGTAGGACTAGCGGGAGAGGGGGGTATGAGACCCAGTACTTC. The chain recombines TRBV19 with TRBJ2-5, with 13 bases that match TRBD2. Germline V CDR1 and CDR2: LNHDA, SQIVND (reference sequence). The CDR3 length is 17 residues. Trimming removed 4 bases from V and 5 bases from J; junction bases left unmatched: 10.

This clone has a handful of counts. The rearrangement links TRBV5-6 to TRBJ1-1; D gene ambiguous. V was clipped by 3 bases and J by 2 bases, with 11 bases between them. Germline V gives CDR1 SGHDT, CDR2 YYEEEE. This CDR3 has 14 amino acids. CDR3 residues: CASSSIQVNTEAFF. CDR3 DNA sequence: TGTGCCAGCAGCTCGATCCAGGTAAACACTGAAGCTTTCTTT.

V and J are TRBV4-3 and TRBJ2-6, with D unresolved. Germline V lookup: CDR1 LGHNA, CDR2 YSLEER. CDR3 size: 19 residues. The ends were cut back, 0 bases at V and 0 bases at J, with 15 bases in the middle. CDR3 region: CASSQEPHGRTSGANVLTF. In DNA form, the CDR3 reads TGCGCCAGCAGCCAAGAGCCCCATGGACGGACCTCTGGGGCCAACGTCCTGACTTTC.

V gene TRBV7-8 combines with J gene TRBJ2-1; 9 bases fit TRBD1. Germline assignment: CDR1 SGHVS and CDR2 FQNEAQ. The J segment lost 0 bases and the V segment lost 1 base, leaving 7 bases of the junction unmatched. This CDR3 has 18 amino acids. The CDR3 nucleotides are TGTGCCAGCAGCTTAGGCCGGACAGGGGCTTCCTCCTACAATGAGCAGTTCTTC. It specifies CASSLGRTGASSYNEQFF.

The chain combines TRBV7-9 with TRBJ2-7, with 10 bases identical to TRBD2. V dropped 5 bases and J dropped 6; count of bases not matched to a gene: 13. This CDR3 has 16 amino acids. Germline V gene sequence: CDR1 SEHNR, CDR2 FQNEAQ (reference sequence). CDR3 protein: CASSPGVAGGFGEQYF. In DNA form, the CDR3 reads TGTGCCAGCAGCCCCGGGGTAGCGGGAGGATTCGGCGAGCAGTACTTC.

DNA of the CDR3: TGTGCCAGCAGCTTGCAACAGGGGAGTAATTCACCCCTCCACTTT. Translating it yields CASSLQQGSNSPLHF. This rearrangement joins TRBV5-4 to TRBJ1-6; 7 nucleotides match TRBD1. Germline V gene sequence: CDR1 SGHNT, CDR2 YYREEE (reference sequence). CDR3 length: 15 residues. J gave up 6 bases and V 1 base, and 4 bases lay outside the gene matches.

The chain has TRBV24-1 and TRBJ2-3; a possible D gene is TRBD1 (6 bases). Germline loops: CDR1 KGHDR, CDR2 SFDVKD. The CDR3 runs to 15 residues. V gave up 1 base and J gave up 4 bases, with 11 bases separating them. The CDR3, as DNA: TGTGCCACCAGTGATTTCAGAGGGGGATCAGATACGCAGTATTTT. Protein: CATSDFRGGSDTQYF.

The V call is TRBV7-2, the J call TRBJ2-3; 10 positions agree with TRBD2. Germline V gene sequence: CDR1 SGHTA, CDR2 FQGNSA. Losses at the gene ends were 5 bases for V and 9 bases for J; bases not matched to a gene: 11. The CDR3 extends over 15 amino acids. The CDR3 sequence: CASSRTSGEVGTQYF. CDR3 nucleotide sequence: TGTGCCAGCAGCAGAACTAGCGGGGAGGTGGGAACGCAGTATTTT.

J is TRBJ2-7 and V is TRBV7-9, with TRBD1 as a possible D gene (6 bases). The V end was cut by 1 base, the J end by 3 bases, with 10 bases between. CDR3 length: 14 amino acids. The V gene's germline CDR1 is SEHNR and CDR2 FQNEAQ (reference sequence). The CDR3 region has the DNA TGTGCCAGCAGCTTAGTGACAGGTGTCTACGAGCAGTACTTC. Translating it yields CASSLVTGVYEQYF.

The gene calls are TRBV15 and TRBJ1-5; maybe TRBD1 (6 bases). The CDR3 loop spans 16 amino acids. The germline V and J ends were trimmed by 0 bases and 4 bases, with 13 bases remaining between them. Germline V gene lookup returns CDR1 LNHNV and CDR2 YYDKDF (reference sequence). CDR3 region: CATSRDLGGRNQPQHF. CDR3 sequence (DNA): TGTGCCACCAGCAGAGATCTCGGGGGGCGAAATCAGCCCCAGCATTTT.